These T cell receptor beta chains were read from a single sample in a study of control samples from healthy donors and cancer patients. Produced via immunoSEQ multiplex PCR; TCRdb's table is partial and in-frame only. The sample lists some 130,000 clones; around 90% were seen once. Sequences were obtained from blood. These receptors were obtained from a man aged 40-55 years in good health. The CDR3 runs from the conserved cysteine through the conserved F or W. D genes are given only for firm matches. A clone size is listed for some rows: how often the clone was seen (once, few, many), or a class if it is expanded.

j_call	v_call	d_call	clone_size	cdr3_length	cdr3_aa	cdr3_nt
TRBJ1-1	TRBV19	NA	few	14	CASRIAQGNTEAFF	TGTGCCAGTAGGATCGCCCAGGGTAACACTGAAGCTTTCTTT
TRBJ1-6	TRBV3-1/TRBV3-2	NA	NA	14	CASSQSRGASPLHF	TGTGCCAGCAGCCAGAGCAGAGGCGCTTCACCCCTCCACTTT
TRBJ2-6	TRBV6-5	NA	NA	15	CATVGRFSGANVLTF	TGTGCCACAGTAGGGAGGTTCTCTGGGGCCAACGTCCTGACTTTC
TRBJ2-3	TRBV4-1	NA	NA	18	CASSRPSLGGDSTDTQYF	TGCGCCAGCAGCCGCCCGAGCCTCGGGGGAGATAGCACAGATACGCAGTATTTT
TRBJ1-3	TRBV5-1	NA	NA	14	CASSPRGSGNTIYF	TGCGCCAGCAGCCCCCGGGGCTCTGGAAACACCATATATTTT
TRBJ1-3	TRBV19	NA	NA	14	CASSINGRENTIYF	TGTGCCAGTAGTATAAACGGAAGAGAGAACACCATATATTTT
TRBJ2-7	TRBV19	TRBD2	NA	13	CASSRTSGYEQYF	TGTGCCAGTAGTAGGACTAGCGGCTACGAGCAGTACTTC
TRBJ2-3	TRBV5-1	NA	NA	14	CASSSQGGTDTQYF	TGCGCCAGCAGCTCCCAGGGCGGGACAGATACGCAGTATTTT
TRBJ2-2	TRBV5-4	TRBD1	NA	17	CASSLSLQGAGTGELFF	TGTGCCAGCAGCTTGTCTCTTCAGGGGGCCGGCACCGGGGAGCTGTTTTTT
TRBJ1-2	TRBV29-1	NA	NA	10	CSVGDRGYTF	TGCAGCGTTGGGGACCGAGGCTACACCTTC
TRBJ1-1	TRBV7-9	TRBD1	NA	15	CASSPGDRLNTEAFF	TGTGCCAGCAGCCCCGGGGACAGACTGAACACTGAAGCTTTCTTT
TRBJ2-5	TRBV5-8	NA	NA	15	CASSLDTFGKETQYF	TGTGCCAGCAGCCTGGACACGTTTGGAAAAGAGACCCAGTACTTC
TRBJ2-7	TRBV30	NA	NA	17	CAWSVRLGVGGPYEQYF	TGTGCCTGGAGTGTCAGACTGGGTGTGGGGGGACCCTACGAGCAGTACTTC
TRBJ2-5	TRBV3-1/TRBV3-2	NA	NA	14	CASSPRGTQETQYF	TGTGCCAGCAGCCCACGAGGGACCCAAGAGACCCAGTACTTC
TRBJ1-1	TRBV5-1	NA	few	15	CASSLSGGMNTEAFF	TGCGCCAGCAGCTTGAGCGGGGGCATGAACACTGAAGCTTTCTTT
TRBJ1-2	TRBV9	NA	NA	14	CASSVAPGDYGYTF	TGTGCCAGCAGCGTAGCTCCGGGAGACTATGGCTACACCTTC
TRBJ1-2	TRBV18	NA	once	13	CASSASWDSGYTF	TGTGCCAGCTCAGCGAGTTGGGATAGCGGCTACACCTTC
TRBJ2-3	TRBV19	TRBD2	NA	15	CASSGGGPGPDTQYF	TGTGCCAGTAGTGGCGGGGGGCCGGGGCCAGATACGCAGTATTTT
TRBJ2-1	TRBV29-1	NA	NA	19	CSVEGYDWGFVGTFNEQFF	TGCAGCGTTGAAGGATACGATTGGGGGTTTGTAGGGACTTTCAATGAGCAGTTCTTC
TRBJ2-2	TRBV7-6	TRBD1	NA	15	CASSLTQGIGGELFF	TGTGCCAGCAGCCTGACACAGGGGATCGGCGGGGAGCTGTTTTTT
TRBJ2-2	TRBV6-6	NA	NA	15	CASSYKQGNTGELFF	TGTGCCAGCAGTTATAAACAGGGGAACACCGGGGAGCTGTTTTTT
TRBJ1-1	TRBV6-2/TRBV6-3	NA	NA	14	CASSRRTDGSEAFF	TGTGCCAGCAGCCGTCGGACGGACGGGAGTGAAGCTTTCTTT
TRBJ2-3	TRBV7-8	NA	NA	12	CASRLDRYTQYF	TGTGCCAGCAGATTAGACAGATATACGCAGTATTTT
TRBJ2-7	TRBV2	NA	NA	15	CASKSRVPGSYEQYF	TGTGCCAGCAAATCGAGGGTCCCAGGTTCCTACGAGCAGTACTTC
TRBJ2-3	TRBV7-3	NA	NA	16	CASSRIFGGGTDTQYF	TGTGCCAGCAGTCGAATTTTCGGGGGAGGCACAGATACGCAGTATTTT
TRBJ1-5	TRBV12-3/TRBV12-4	NA	once	12	CASSYSGQPQHF	TGTGCCAGCAGTTACTCTGGACAGCCCCAGCATTTT
TRBJ1-1	TRBV7-9	NA	NA	16	CASMNWGRAQNTEAFF	TGTGCCAGCATGAACTGGGGGAGGGCCCAGAACACTGAAGCTTTCTTT
TRBJ2-7	TRBV6-5	NA	NA	13	CASSSGSYYEQYF	TGTGCCAGCAGCTCCGGGTCCTACTACGAGCAGTACTTC
TRBJ2-7	TRBV19	NA	NA	14	CASSIGQSSYEQYF	TGTGCCAGTAGTATAGGTCAGAGCTCCTACGAGCAGTACTTC
TRBJ2-3	TRBV2	NA	NA	13	CASCRQSADTQYF	TGTGCCAGCTGTAGACAGTCGGCAGATACGCAGTATTTT
TRBJ2-3	TRBV2	TRBD1	NA	12	CASSVGDRTQYF	TGTGCCAGCAGTGTTGGGGACAGGACGCAGTATTTT
TRBJ2-3	TRBV7-9	TRBD1	NA	16	CASSLGTGKITDTQYF	TGTGCCAGCAGCTTAGGGACAGGGAAAATCACAGATACGCAGTATTTT
TRBJ2-6	TRBV15	TRBD2	NA	15	CATRRSSGGANVLTF	TGTGCCACCAGACGATCTAGCGGTGGGGCCAACGTCCTGACTTTC
TRBJ2-7	TRBV5-6	NA	once	13	CASSLGLGLEQYF	TGTGCCAGCAGCTTGGGGCTAGGACTAGAGCAGTACTTC
TRBJ2-1	TRBV2	TRBD2	NA	12	CASSEQPGGRFF	TGTGCCAGCAGCGAACAACCGGGAGGTCGGTTCTTC
TRBJ1-2	TRBV5-4	TRBD1	once	14	CASRGDREEEGYTF	TGTGCCAGCAGGGGGGACAGGGAGGAAGAGGGCTACACCTTC
TRBJ1-1	TRBV5-1	NA	NA	12	CASSLDTGRAFF	TGCGCCAGCAGCTTGGATACCGGTAGAGCTTTCTTT
TRBJ1-6	TRBV5-4	TRBD1	NA	18	CASSPDRGGSSYNSPLHF	TGTGCCAGCAGCCCCGACAGGGGGGGGAGCTCCTATAATTCACCCCTCCACTTT
TRBJ2-1	TRBV10-3	NA	once	15	CAIRSLTSSYNEQFF	TGTGCCATCAGATCGCTGACTAGCTCCTACAATGAGCAGTTCTTC
TRBJ1-2	TRBV11-2	TRBD1	NA	14	CASSFTGGQGGYTF	TGTGCCAGCAGCTTCACAGGGGGCCAGGGCGGCTACACCTTC
TRBJ1-4	TRBV28	TRBD1	once	16	CASSFDRDPLYEKLFF	TGTGCCAGCAGTTTTGACAGGGACCCTCTCTATGAAAAACTGTTTTTT
TRBJ1-1	TRBV6-5	TRBD1	NA	15	CASRSQGEANTEAFF	TGTGCCAGCAGGTCTCAGGGGGAGGCGAACACTGAAGCTTTCTTT
TRBJ1-2	TRBV29-1	NA	NA	16	CSVEEWRTPTSEGYTF	TGCAGCGTTGAAGAGTGGCGGACTCCCACCTCGGAAGGCTACACCTTC
TRBJ2-5	TRBV10-1	NA	NA	16	CASSETADITLQTQYF	TGCGCCAGCAGTGAGACTGCGGATATCACCCTCCAGACCCAGTACTTC